This TCR beta chain was sequenced in a study of shared clonotypes between healthy human individuals. In the study overall: Used for every donor were three CD4 naive, three CD4 memory, two CD8 naive and one CD8 memory plate.

Concerning this clone: The antigen is not known.

V shed 5 bases and J 7 bases; nucleotides not matched to a gene: 9. The germline CDR1 and CDR2 sequences are SGHDT and YYEEEE. The CDR3 has 16 residues. It was CD45RO-negative cells, positively selected for CCR7, that made up naive CD8 cells, with terminally differentiated effector memory CD45RA+ cells excluded. Produced via immunoSEQ multiplex PCR; TCRdb's table is partial and in-frame only. This sample carries approximately 1.9 million clones, 93% of them seen once, and the ten largest clones take 1.5% to 2%. Findings and limits, study-wide: Clonotype sharing among donors was thought likely to change with sequencing depth.

V and J are TRBV5-6 and TRBJ2-7, with TRBD2 matching 16 bases. The sequence derives from a young man in good health. Some clones in this sample may be carry-over from other donors' samples. Input material: naive CD8+ T cells from PBMCs. The CDR3 DNA reads TGTGCCAGCAGTTATGGGACTAGCGGGAGGGCCGGAGAGCAGTACTTC. Translation: CASSYGTSGRAGEQYF.